The clone carrying this T cell receptor (beta chain) came up many times. Antigen specificity is unknown. TCR beta CDR3 region amplification was performed from RNA transcripts. An initial round of RT-PCR targeting the TCR CDR3 relied on the HTBI primer set. TCRdb re-called the multiplex PCR reads with MiXCR, one entry per CDR3 protein. The sample carries some 550,000 distinct CDR3 sequences, 15% to 20% recorded once. The entry originates in a study of T cells in Graves' hyperthyroidism and ophthalmopathy. The study's findings and limits: Ophthalmopathy was distinguished from stable hyperthyroidism by 13 V-J signatures.

Not enrolled were patients with uncontrolled infection, other autoimmune disease, pregnancy or lactation. Diagnosis relied on clinical symptoms, serum thyroxine and TRAb, thyroid ultrasound and orbital computed tomography. Per the germline V gene, CDR1 is LGHDT and CDR2 is YNNKEL (reference sequence). The V end lost 4 bases, the J end lost 1 base, and 13 bases lay between the germline ends. The CDR3 contains 15 residues. The sequencing input was blood. This sequence was found in a woman in her thirties or forties with Graves' ophthalmopathy. This chain connects TRBV3-1 to TRBJ1-1; maybe TRBD1 (5 bases). CDR3 nucleotide sequence: TGTGCCAGCAGCCCACCCGGGGGAAGGAACACTGAAGCTTTCTTT. Protein: CASSPPGGRNTEAFF.